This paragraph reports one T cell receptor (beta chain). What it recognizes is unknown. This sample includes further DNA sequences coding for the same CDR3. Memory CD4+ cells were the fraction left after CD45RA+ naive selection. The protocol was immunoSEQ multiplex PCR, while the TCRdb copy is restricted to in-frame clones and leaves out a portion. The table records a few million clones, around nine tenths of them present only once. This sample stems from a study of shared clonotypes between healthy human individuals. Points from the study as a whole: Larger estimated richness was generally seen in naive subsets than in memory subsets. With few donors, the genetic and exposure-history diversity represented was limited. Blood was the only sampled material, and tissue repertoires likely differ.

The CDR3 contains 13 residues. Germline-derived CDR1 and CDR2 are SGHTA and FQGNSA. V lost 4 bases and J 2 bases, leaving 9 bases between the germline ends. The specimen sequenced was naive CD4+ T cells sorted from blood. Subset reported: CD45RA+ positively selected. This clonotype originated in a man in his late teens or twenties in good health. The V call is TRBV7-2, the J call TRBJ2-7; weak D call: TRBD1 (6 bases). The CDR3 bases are TGTGCCAGCAGCTCCCGGACAGCCTACGAGCAGTACTTC. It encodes CASSSRTAYEQYF.